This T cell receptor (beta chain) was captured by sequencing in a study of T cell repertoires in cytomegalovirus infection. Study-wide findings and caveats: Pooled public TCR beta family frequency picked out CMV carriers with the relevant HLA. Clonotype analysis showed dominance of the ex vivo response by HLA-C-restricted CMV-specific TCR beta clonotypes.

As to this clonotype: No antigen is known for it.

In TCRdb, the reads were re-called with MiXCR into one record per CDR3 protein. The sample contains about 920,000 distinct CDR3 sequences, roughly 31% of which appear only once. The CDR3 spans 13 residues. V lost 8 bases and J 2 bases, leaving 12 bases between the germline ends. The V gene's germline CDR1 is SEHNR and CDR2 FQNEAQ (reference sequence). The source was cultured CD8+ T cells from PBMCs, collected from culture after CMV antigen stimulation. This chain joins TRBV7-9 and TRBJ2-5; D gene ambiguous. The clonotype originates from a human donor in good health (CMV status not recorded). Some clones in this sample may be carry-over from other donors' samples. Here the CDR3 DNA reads TGTGCCAGCCTGTTCAGCGCACAAGAGACCCAGTACTTC. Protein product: CASLFSAQETQYF.